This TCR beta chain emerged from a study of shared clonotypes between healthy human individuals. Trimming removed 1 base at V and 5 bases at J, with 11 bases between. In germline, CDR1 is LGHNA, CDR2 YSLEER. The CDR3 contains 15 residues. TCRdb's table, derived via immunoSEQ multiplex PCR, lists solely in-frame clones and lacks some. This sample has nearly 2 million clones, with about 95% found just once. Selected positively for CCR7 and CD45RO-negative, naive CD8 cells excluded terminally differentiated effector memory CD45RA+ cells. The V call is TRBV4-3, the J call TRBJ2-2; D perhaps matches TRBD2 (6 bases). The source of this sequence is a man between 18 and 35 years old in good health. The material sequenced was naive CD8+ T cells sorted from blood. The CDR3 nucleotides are TGCGCCAGCAGCCAAGGTCGGGAGAGTACCGGGGAGCTGTTTTTT. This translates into CASSQGRESTGELFF.